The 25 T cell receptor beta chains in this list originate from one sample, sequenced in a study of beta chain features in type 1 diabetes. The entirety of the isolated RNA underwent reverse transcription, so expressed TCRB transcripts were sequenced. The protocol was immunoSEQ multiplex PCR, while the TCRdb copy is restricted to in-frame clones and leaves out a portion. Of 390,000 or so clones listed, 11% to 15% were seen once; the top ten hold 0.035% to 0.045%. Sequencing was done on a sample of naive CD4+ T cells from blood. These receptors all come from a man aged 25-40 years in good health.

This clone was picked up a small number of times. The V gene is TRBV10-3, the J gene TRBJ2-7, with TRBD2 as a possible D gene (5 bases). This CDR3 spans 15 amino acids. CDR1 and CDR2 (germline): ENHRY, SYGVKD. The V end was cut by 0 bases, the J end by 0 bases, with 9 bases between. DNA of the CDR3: TGTGCCATCAGTGAGTCCCCCGGGATCTCCTACGAGCAGTACTTC. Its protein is CAISESPGISYEQYF.

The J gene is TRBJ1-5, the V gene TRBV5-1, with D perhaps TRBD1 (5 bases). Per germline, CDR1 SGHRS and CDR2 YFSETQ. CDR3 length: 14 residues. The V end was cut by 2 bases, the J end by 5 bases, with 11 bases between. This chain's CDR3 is CASSFGTGDQPQHF. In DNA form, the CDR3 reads TGCGCCAGCAGCTTCGGGACGGGCGATCAGCCCCAGCATTTT.

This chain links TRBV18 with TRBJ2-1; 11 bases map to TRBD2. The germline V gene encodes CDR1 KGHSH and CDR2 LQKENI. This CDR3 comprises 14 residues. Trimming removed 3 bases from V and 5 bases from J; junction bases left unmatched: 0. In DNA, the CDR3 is TGTGCCAGCTCACCGGGACTAGCGGACAATGAGCAGTTCTTC. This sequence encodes CASSPGLADNEQFF.

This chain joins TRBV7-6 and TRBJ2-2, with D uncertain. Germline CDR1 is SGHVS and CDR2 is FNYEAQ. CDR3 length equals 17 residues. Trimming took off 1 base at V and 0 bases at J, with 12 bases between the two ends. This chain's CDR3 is CASSLVTFGPNTGELFF. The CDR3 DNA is TGTGCCAGCAGCTTAGTAACCTTCGGTCCGAACACCGGGGAGCTGTTTTTT.

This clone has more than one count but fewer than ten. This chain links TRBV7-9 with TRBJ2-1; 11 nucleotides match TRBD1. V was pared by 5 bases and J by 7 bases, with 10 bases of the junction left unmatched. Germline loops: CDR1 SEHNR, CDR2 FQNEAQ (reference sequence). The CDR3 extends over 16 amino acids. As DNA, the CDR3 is TGTGCCAGCAGCACCAGGACAGGGGGCTTGGATAATGAGCAGTTCTTC. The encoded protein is CASSTRTGGLDNEQFF.

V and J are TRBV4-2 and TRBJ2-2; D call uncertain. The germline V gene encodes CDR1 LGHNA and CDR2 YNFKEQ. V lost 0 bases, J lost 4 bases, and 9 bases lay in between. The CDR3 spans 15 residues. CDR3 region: CASSQEVGVTGELFF. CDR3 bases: TGTGCCAGCAGCCAAGAGGTGGGCGTCACCGGGGAGCTGTTTTTT.

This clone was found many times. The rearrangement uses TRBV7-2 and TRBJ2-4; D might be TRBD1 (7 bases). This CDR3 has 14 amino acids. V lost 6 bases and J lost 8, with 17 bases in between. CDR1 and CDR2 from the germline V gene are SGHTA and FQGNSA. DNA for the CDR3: TGTGCCAGCAGGCGGGACAGAAATATTGACATTCAGTACTTC. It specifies CASRRDRNIDIQYF.

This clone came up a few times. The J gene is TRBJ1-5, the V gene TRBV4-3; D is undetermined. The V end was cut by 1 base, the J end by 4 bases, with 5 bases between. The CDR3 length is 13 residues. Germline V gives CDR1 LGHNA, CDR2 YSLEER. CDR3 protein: CASSQGFNQPQHF. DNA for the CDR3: TGCGCCAGCAGCCAAGGTTTTAATCAGCCCCAGCATTTT.

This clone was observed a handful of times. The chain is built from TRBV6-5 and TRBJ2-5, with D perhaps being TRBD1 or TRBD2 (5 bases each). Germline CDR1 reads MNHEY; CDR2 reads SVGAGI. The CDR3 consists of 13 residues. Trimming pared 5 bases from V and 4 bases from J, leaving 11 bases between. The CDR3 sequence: CASSRDGLETQYF. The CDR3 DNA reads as TGTGCCAGCAGTAGGGACGGCTTAGAGACCCAGTACTTC.

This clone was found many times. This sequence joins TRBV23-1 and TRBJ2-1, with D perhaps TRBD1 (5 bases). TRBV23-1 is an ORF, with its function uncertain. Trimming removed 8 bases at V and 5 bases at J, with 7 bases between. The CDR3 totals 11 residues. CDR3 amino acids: CASYRNNEQFF. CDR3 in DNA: TGCGCCAGCTACAGGAACAATGAGCAGTTCTTC.

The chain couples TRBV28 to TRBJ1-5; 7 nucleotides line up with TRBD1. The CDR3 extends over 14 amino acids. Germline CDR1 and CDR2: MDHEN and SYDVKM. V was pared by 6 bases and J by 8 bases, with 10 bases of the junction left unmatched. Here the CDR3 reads CASSLTGKWEPQHF. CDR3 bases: TGTGCCAGCAGCCTGACAGGGAAGTGGGAGCCCCAGCATTTT.

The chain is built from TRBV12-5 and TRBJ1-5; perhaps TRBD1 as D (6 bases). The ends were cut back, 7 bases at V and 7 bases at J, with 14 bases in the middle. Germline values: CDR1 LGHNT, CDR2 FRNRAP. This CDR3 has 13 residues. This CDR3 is CASASGEKQPQHF. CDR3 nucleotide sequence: TGTGCTAGTGCCTCAGGGGAAAAGCAGCCCCAGCATTTT.

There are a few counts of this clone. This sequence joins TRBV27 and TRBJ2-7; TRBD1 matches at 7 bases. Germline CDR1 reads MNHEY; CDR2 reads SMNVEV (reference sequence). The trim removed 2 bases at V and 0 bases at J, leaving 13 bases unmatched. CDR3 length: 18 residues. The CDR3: CASSLSYSGTVSSYEQYV. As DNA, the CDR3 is TGTGCCAGCAGTTTAAGCTATTCCGGGACAGTTAGCTCCTACGAGCAGTACGTC.

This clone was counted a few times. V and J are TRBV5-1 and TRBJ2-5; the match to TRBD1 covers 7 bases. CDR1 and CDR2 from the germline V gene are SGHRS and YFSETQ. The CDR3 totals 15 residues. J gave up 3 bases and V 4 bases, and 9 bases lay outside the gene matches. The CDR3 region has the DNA TGCGCCAGCAGCCCCACACCCGACAGGGAAGAGACCCAGTACTTC. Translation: CASSPTPDREETQYF.

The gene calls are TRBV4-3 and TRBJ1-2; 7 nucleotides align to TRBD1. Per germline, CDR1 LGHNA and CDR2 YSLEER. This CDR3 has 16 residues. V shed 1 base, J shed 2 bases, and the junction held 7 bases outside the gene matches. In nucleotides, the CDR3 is TGCGCCAGCAGCCAAGGCCCCGGGACAGACAACTATGGCTACACCTTC. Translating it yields CASSQGPGTDNYGYTF.

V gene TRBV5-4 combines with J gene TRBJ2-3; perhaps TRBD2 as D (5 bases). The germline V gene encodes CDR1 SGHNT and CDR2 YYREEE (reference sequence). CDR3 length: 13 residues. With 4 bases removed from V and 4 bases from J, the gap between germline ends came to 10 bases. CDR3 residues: CASSRDGSDTQYF. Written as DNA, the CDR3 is TGTGCCAGCAGCCGGGATGGGTCAGATACGCAGTATTTT.

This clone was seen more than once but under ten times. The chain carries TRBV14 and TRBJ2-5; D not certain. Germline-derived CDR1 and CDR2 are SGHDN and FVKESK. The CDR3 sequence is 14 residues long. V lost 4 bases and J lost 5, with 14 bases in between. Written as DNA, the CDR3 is TGTGCCAGCAGCCTTCGATTAGGACGGGAGACCCAGTACTTC. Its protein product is CASSLRLGRETQYF. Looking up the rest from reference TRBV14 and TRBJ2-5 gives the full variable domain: EAGVTQFPSHSVIEKGQTVTLRCDPISGHDNLYWYRRVMGKEIKFLLHFVKESKQDESGMPNNRFLAERTGGTYSTLKVQPAELEDSGVYFCASSLRLGRETQYFGPGTRLLVL.

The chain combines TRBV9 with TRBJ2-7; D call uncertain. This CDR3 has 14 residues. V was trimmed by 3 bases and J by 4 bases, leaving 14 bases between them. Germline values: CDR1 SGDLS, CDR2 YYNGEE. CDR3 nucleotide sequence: TGTGCCAGCAGCGCCTCCCCTCTGGGGTACGAGCAGTACTTC. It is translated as CASSASPLGYEQYF.

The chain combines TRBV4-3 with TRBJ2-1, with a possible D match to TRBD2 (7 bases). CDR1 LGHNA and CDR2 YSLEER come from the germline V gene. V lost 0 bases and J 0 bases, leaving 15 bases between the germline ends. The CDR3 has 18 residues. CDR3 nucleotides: TGCGCCAGCAGCCAAGAGAGACGGGGGGCTAGCTCCTACAATGAGCAGTTCTTC. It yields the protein CASSQERRGASSYNEQFF.

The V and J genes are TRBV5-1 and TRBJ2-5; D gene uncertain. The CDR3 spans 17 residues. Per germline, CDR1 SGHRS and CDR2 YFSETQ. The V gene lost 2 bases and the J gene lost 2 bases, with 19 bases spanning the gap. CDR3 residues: CASSLSLSSGIQETQYF. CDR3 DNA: TGCGCCAGCAGCTTAAGCTTGAGCTCAGGAATACAAGAGACCCAGTACTTC.

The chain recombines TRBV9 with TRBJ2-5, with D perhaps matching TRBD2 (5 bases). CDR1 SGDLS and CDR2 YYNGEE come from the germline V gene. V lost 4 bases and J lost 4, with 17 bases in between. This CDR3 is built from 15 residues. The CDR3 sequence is CASSPRAPSGETQYF. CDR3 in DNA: TGTGCCAGCAGCCCCCGGGCCCCGAGCGGAGAGACCCAGTACTTC.

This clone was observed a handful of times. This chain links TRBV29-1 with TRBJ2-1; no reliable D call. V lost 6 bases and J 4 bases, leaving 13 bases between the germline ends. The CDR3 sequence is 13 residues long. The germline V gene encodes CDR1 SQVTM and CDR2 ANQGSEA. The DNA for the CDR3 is TGCAGCGTCGCCTGGACCTCTTACAATGAGCAGTTCTTC. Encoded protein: CSVAWTSYNEQFF.

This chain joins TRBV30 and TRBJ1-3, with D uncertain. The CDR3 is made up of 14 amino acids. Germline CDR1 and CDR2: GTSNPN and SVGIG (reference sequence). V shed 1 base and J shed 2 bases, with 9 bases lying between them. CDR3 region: CAWSAGQTGNTIYF. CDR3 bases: TGTGCCTGGAGTGCCGGGCAAACTGGAAACACCATATATTTT. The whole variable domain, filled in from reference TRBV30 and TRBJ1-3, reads SQTIHQWPATLVQPVGSPLSLECTVEGTSNPNLYWYRQAAGRGLQLLFYSVGIGQISSEVPQNLSASRPQDRQFILSSKKLLLSDSGFYLCAWSAGQTGNTIYFGEGSWLTVV.

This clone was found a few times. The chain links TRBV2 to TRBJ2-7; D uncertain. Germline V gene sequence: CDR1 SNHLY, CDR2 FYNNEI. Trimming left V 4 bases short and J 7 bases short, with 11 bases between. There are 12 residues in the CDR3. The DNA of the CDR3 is TGTGCCAGCAGTGTGGTCGGATCAGAGCAGTACTTC. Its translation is CASSVVGSEQYF.

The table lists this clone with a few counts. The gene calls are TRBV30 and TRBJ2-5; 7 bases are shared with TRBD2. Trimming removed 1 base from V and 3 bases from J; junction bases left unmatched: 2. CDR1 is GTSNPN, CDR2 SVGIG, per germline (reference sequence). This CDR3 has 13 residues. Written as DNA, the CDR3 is TGTGCCTGGAGTGCGAGCGGGAAAGAGACCCAGTACTTC. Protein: CAWSASGKETQYF.